Sequencing of this T cell receptor beta chain was carried out in a study of molecular identifiers for immune sequencing clone quantification. TCRdb independently ran MiXCR on the PCR reads; one entry per CDR3 protein. The sample comprises about 19,000 distinct CDR3 sequences, about 21% of which are singletons, and around 6% rests with the top ten. The V gene lost 0 bases and the J gene lost 12 bases, with 16 bases spanning the gap. CDR3 size: 13 residues. Germline CDR1 SGHDT, CDR2 YYEEEE. This clonotype was seen ten or more times. The sequenced sample consisted of naive CD8+ T cells from blood, with Jurkat cell RNA spiked in. The subset is: FACS-sorted CD8+CD4-CCR7+CD45RA+ naive T cells. The chain couples TRBV5-6 to TRBJ2-7; D remains ambiguous. The TCR was taken from a human donor in good health. Some libraries in this study had Jurkat cell RNA spiked in. In nucleotides, the CDR3 is TGTGCCAGCAGCTTGGGATCGTCCGACCGAGGGTACTTC. Protein: CASSLGSSDRGYF. Full variable domain (outside the CDR3, taken from reference TRBV5-6 and TRBJ2-7): DAGVTQSPTHLIKTRGQQVTLRCSPKSGHDTVSWYQQALGQGPQFIFQYYEEEERQRGNFPDRFSGHQFPNYSSELNVNALLLGDSALYLCASSLGSSDRGYFGPGTRLTVT.